Detailed here is one TCR beta chain. V lost 3 bases and J lost 1; bases outside the gene matches: 3. Germline values: CDR1 KGHSH, CDR2 LQKENI. The CDR3 runs to 15 residues. Multiplex touch-down PCR with TRB-A/B primers amplified rearranged V-D-J TRB sequences. From the multiplex PCR reads, TCRdb called clonotypes with MiXCR, one entry per CDR3 protein. The sample carries around 2,000 distinct CDR3 sequences, less than 35% recorded once. These data originate in a study of T cell repertoires in aging, cancer and after chemotherapy. Peripheral blood genomic DNA, not sorted cells or RNA, was the template. This chain connects TRBV18 to TRBJ2-1; 7 nucleotides agree with TRBD1. Specimen: blood. This TCR was sampled from a human donor with a blood cancer. The DNA of the CDR3 is TGTGCCAGCTCACCTGACAGGGCTTCCTACAATGAGCAGTTCTTC. Translation gives CASSPDRASYNEQFF.